The count of the clone carrying this T cell receptor (beta chain) is one. What it binds is unknown. These data are taken from a study of shared clonotypes between healthy human individuals. The wider study: Those who served as donors were a couple of women and three men between the ages of 18 and 49. Study findings and constraints: Few donors restricted represented genetic and exposure-history diversity. Memory subsets had estimated richness that was generally smaller than that of naive subsets.

Authors' methods: Junction-only immunoSEQ data arrived without quality scores, meaning filtering differed. Clones were sequenced by immunoSEQ multiplex PCR, and TCRdb holds only the in-frame ones, with some missing. D and trimming were read from the DNA, whereas the V and J calls and clone size are those reported in that table. The data hold about 2.1 million clones, with 90% to 95% observed a single time. The CDR3 contains 15 residues. J gave up 1 base and V 0 bases, and 0 bases lay outside the gene matches. Germline assignment: CDR1 SGHDN and CDR2 FVKESK. The naive CD8 subset, CD45RO-negative cells positively selected for CCR7, excluded terminally differentiated effector memory CD45RA+ cells.

Sequencing was done on a sample of naive CD8+ T cells from PBMCs. The TCR comes from a man aged 18 to 30 in good health. Some clones in this sample may be carry-over from other donors' samples. The V call is TRBV14, the J call TRBJ2-1; 7 nucleotides match TRBD2. In DNA, the CDR3 is TGTGCCAGCAGCCAAGAAGCGGGGTCCTACAATGAGCAGTTCTTC. Its protein is CASSQEAGSYNEQFF.